The 28 T cell receptor beta chains below were found in one sample sequenced in a study of shared clonotypes between healthy human individuals. The table came from immunoSEQ multiplex PCR; TCRdb's copy has only in-frame clones and leaves some out. The sample carries about 1 million clones, roughly 75% recorded once. Sequenced sample: memory CD4+ T cells sorted from blood. Sample subset: CD45RA-negative fraction. The origin of the receptors is a young man in good health.

The rearrangement joins TRBV5-1 to TRBJ1-2, with 8 bases lining up with TRBD1. Losses at the gene ends were 4 bases for V and 1 base for J; bases not matched to a gene: 6. The germline CDR1 and CDR2 sequences are SGHRS and YFSETQ. This CDR3 spans 15 amino acids. This CDR3 is CASSRTGQGNYGYTF. As DNA, the CDR3 is TGCGCCAGCAGCAGGACCGGACAGGGTAACTATGGCTACACCTTC.

Concerning this clone: The same CDR3 arises from other DNA sequences in this sample as well. This chain joins TRBV19 and TRBJ1-5; 8 nucleotides agree with TRBD1. Losses at the gene ends were 5 bases for V and 6 bases for J; bases not matched to a gene: 0. This CDR3 contains 12 residues. Germline V gene data show CDR1 as LNHDA and CDR2 as SQIVND (reference sequence). The CDR3 loop is CASSGQGQPQHF. The CDR3 nucleotides read TGTGCCAGTAGTGGACAGGGTCAGCCCCAGCATTTT.

This chain links TRBV30 with TRBJ1-3; D unclear. CDR3 length: 13 residues. Trimming removed 1 base at V and 1 base at J, with 5 bases between. Germline loops: CDR1 GTSNPN, CDR2 SVGIG (reference sequence). DNA for the CDR3: TGTGCCTGGAGTGAGAGTTCTGGAAACACCATATATTTT. Translated: CAWSESSGNTIYF.

V is TRBV21-1 and J is TRBJ1-5; the table's D call, TRBD1, has no DNA check behind it. TRBV21-1 is a pseudogene segment. The CDR3 is 11 amino acids. Here the CDR3 reads CASIQNQPQHF. The CDR3 DNA follows: TGTGCCAGCATACAGAATCAGCCCCAGCATTTT.

A single count supports this clone. A far larger clone is only one base removed, so a read error is likely. The chain carries TRBV7-8 and TRBJ1-2; no clear D gene. This CDR3 contains 12 residues. Germline values: CDR1 SGHVS, CDR2 FQNEAQ. In DNA form, the CDR3 reads TGTGCCGGCAGCCAAATCAACTATGGCTACACCTTC. This codes for CAGSQINYGYTF.

The count of this clone is one. V is TRBV7-2 and J is TRBJ1-5; 7 bases fit TRBD1. The germline gives CDR1 SGHTA, CDR2 FQGNSA. This CDR3 region has 15 residues. The ends lost 5 bases at V and 0 bases at J; junction bases unmatched: 4. As DNA, the CDR3 is TGTGCCAGCAGCCGGACAGGAAATAGCAATCAGCCCCAGCATTTT. It yields the protein CASSRTGNSNQPQHF.

This chain connects TRBV7-9 to TRBJ2-7; 9 bases align to TRBD1. This CDR3 region has 12 residues. Germline trimming cut 5 bases from V and 12 bases from J; bases unmatched to any gene: 8. In germline, CDR1 is SEHNR, CDR2 FQNEAQ (reference sequence). In DNA, the CDR3 is TGTGCCAGCAGCCAAGAACAGGGGGCGCGGTACTTC. As protein: CASSQEQGARYF. Complete variable domain (other parts from reference TRBV7-9 and TRBJ2-7): DTGVSQNPRHKITKRGQNVTFRCDPISEHNRLYWYRQTLGQGPEFLTYFQNEAQLEKSRLLSDRFSAERPKGSFSTLEIQRTEQGDSAMYLCASSQEQGARYFGPGTRLTVT.

This clone occurred once. The chain combines TRBV6-6 with TRBJ1-1; maybe TRBD1 (5 bases). The germline CDR1 and CDR2 sequences are MNHNY and SVGAGI (reference sequence). This CDR3 region has 15 residues. Trimming pared 3 bases from V and 4 bases from J, leaving 15 bases between. The CDR3 DNA follows: TGTGCCAGCAGTTATGGAGGGGATTGGGGCACTGAAGCTTTCTTT. This sequence encodes CASSYGGDWGTEAFF.

The chain recombines TRBV5-6 with TRBJ2-7, with 12 positions matching TRBD1. V shed 3 bases, J shed 5 bases, and the junction held 6 bases outside the gene matches. Looked up from germline, CDR1 is SGHDT and CDR2 is YYEEEE. CDR3 length: 15 residues. In DNA form, the CDR3 reads TGTGCCAGCAGCTACGGGACAGGGGGCGGAAACGAGCAGTACTTC. Protein: CASSYGTGGGNEQYF.

The J gene is TRBJ2-2, the V gene TRBV7-2; D is uncertain. Trimming removed 1 base at V and 0 bases at J, with 6 bases between. The CDR3 spans 15 residues. Looked up from germline, CDR1 is SGHTA and CDR2 is FQGNSA. CDR3 residues: CASSLVRTNTGELFF. The CDR3 DNA reads TGTGCCAGCAGCTTAGTCAGAACGAACACCGGGGAGCTGTTTTTT.

This clone was counted between two and nine times. Other DNA sequences in the same sample also yield this CDR3. The V gene is TRBV19, the J gene TRBJ2-2, with D unclear. Germline V gene lookup returns CDR1 LNHDA and CDR2 SQIVND (reference sequence). The CDR3 contains 15 residues. Trimming cost V 9 bases and J 0 bases, with 14 bases left between them. CDR3 loop: CASTPGPANTGELFF. The CDR3 region has the DNA TGTGCCAGCACCCCGGGCCCCGCGAACACCGGGGAGCTGTTTTTT.

J is TRBJ2-4 and V is TRBV19, with TRBD2 as a possible D gene (6 bases). Germline-derived CDR1 and CDR2 are LNHDA and SQIVND (reference sequence). The CDR3 loop spans 15 amino acids. The germline V and J ends were trimmed by 7 bases and 0 bases, with 13 bases remaining between them. The CDR3 nucleotides read TGTGCCAGTACCCGGGAGTACTCAGCCAAAAACATTCAGTACTTC. Protein: CASTREYSAKNIQYF.

This chain uses TRBV30 with TRBJ1-2; 8 positions match TRBD1. CDR1 is GTSNPN and CDR2 is SVGIG in the germline V gene (reference sequence). CDR3 size: 17 residues. V trimming: 3 bases; J trimming: 5 bases; junction bases outside the gene matches: 17. The CDR3 spells CAWSPKTGAPMEYGYTF. CDR3 coding DNA: TGTGCCTGGAGCCCGAAGACAGGGGCCCCGATGGAGTATGGCTACACCTTC.

The rearrangement links TRBV19 to TRBJ2-1, with no clear D. CDR1 is LNHDA and CDR2 is SQIVND in the germline V gene (reference sequence). This CDR3 has 14 residues. The V end lost 7 bases, the J end lost 0 bases, and 10 bases lay between the germline ends. The CDR3 sequence: CASNDRSSYNEQFF. CDR3 coding DNA: TGTGCCAGTAACGACCGAAGCTCCTACAATGAGCAGTTCTTC.

The chain has TRBV28 and TRBJ2-4; 8 bases map to TRBD2. CDR1 and CDR2 from the germline V gene are MDHEN and SYDVKM. Losses at the gene ends were 7 bases for V and 0 bases for J; bases not matched to a gene: 5. The CDR3 covers 15 residues. CDR3 in DNA: TGTGCCAGCATCGCGGGAGGACTAGCCAAAAACATTCAGTACTTC. This codes for CASIAGGLAKNIQYF. Complete variable domain (other parts from reference TRBV28 and TRBJ2-4): DVKVTQSSRYLVKRTGEKVFLECVQDMDHENMFWYRQDPGLGLRLIYFSYDVKMKEKGDIPEGYSVSREKKERFSLILESASTNQTSMYLCASIAGGLAKNIQYFGAGTRLSVL.

This clone has only a few counts. This chain connects TRBV7-9 to TRBJ1-1; D call uncertain. The CDR3 is 12 amino acids. Between the trimmed V and J ends, which lost 3 bases and 4 bases, there was a span of 6 bases. CDR1 SEHNR and CDR2 FQNEAQ come from the germline V gene (reference sequence). In DNA form, the CDR3 reads TGTGCCAGCAGCTTCCAGGCCACTGAAGCTTTCTTT. It is translated as CASSFQATEAFF.

Regarding this clone: The same CDR3 is also encoded by other DNA sequences in this sample. V gene TRBV5-1 combines with J gene TRBJ2-3; TRBD1 aligns across 7 bases. CDR3 size: 15 residues. The J segment lost 0 bases and the V segment lost 3 bases, leaving 4 bases of the junction unmatched. Germline V CDR1 and CDR2: SGHRS, YFSETQ. The CDR3 spells CASSSGQASTDTQYF. CDR3 sequence (DNA): TGCGCCAGCAGCTCCGGACAGGCTAGCACAGATACGCAGTATTTT.

Comment on this clone: In the same sample, other DNA sequences code for this CDR3. This chain connects TRBV30 to TRBJ2-7, with D possibly TRBD1 on 5 matching bases. The CDR3 covers 13 residues. Germline V gene data show CDR1 as GTSNPN and CDR2 as SVGIG (reference sequence). With 0 bases removed from V and 3 bases from J, the gap between germline ends came to 9 bases. Written as DNA, the CDR3 is TGTGCCTGGAGTGTCCGCAGGGACTACGAGCAGTACTTC. It is translated as CAWSVRRDYEQYF.

The CDR3 sequence is CAIVQGLNYGYTF. For the CDR3, the DNA is TGTGCCATAGTCCAGGGTCTTAACTATGGCTACACCTTC. This rearrangement joins TRBV28 to TRBJ1-2; tentatively, D is TRBD1 (5 bases). Germline V gene data show CDR1 as MDHEN and CDR2 as SYDVKM. Trimming stripped 10 bases from V and 1 base from J, with 13 bases between. This CDR3 comprises 13 residues.

The gene calls are TRBV7-8 and TRBJ2-5; D possibly corresponds to TRBD2 (5 bases). Germline V gives CDR1 SGHVS, CDR2 FQNEAQ. The CDR3 totals 12 residues. V shed 6 bases and J shed 4 bases, with 9 bases lying between them. The CDR3 DNA is TGTGCCAGCAGTCCGGGGATAGAGACCCAGTACTTC. Translating gives CASSPGIETQYF.

V is TRBV6-5 and J is TRBJ1-1, with 7 bases lining up with TRBD1. CDR3 length: 13 residues. Per the germline V gene, CDR1 is MNHEY and CDR2 is SVGAGI. V lost 8 bases to trimming and J lost 4 bases; unmatched junction nucleotides: 7. The CDR3 protein is CASSAGGSTEAFF. The CDR3 region has the DNA TGTGCCAGCTCCGCAGGGGGAAGCACTGAAGCTTTCTTT.

The chain employs TRBV6-6 and TRBJ1-3; no definite D call. The CDR3 length is 14 residues. V lost 5 bases to trimming and J lost 6 bases, with 14 bases between them. From germline, CDR1 is MNHNY and CDR2 SVGAGI (reference sequence). This CDR3 is CASSGVAGSNTIYF. DNA of the CDR3: TGTGCCAGCAGTGGGGTTGCGGGTTCAAACACCATATATTTT.

This sequence joins TRBV2 and TRBJ1-5; D unclear. Germline V lookup: CDR1 SNHLY, CDR2 FYNNEI. V lost 4 bases, J lost 2 bases, and 12 bases lay in between. There are 15 residues in the CDR3. CDR3 protein: CASSVVFSGNQPQHF. Written as DNA, the CDR3 is TGTGCCAGCAGTGTTGTGTTCTCCGGCAATCAGCCCCAGCATTTT. Variable domain in full (rest from reference TRBV2 and TRBJ1-5): EPEVTQTPSHQVTQMGQEVILRCVPISNHLYFYWYRQILGQKVEFLVSFYNNEISEKSEIFDDQFSVERPDGSNFTLKIRSTKLEDSAMYFCASSVVFSGNQPQHFGDGTRLSIL.

This chain joins TRBV10-3 and TRBJ2-5; no reliable D call. This CDR3 is built from 14 residues. The V end lost 0 bases, the J end lost 3 bases, and 8 bases lay between the germline ends. Germline V gene sequence: CDR1 ENHRY, CDR2 SYGVKD. CDR3 bases: TGTGCCATCAGTGAGTCGATAGGGAAAGAGACCCAGTACTTC. This translates into CAISESIGKETQYF.

The chain couples TRBV5-1 to TRBJ1-4; TRBD1 agrees at 7 bases. With V trimmed by 7 bases and J by 0 bases, 6 bases remained unmatched. Germline V gene data show CDR1 as SGHRS and CDR2 as YFSETQ. CDR3 size: 15 residues. The CDR3 loop is CASSGGDATNEKLFF. Here the CDR3 DNA reads TGCGCCAGCTCAGGGGGGGATGCAACTAATGAAAAACTGTTTTTT. The whole variable domain, filled in from reference TRBV5-1 and TRBJ1-4, reads KAGVTQTPRYLIKTRGQQVTLSCSPISGHRSVSWYQQTPGQGLQFLFEYFSETQRNKGNFPGRFSGRQFSNSRSEMNVSTLELGDSALYLCASSGGDATNEKLFFGSGTQLSVL.

The genes are TRBV12-1 and TRBJ1-4; the table's D call TRBD1 went unverified against the DNA. TRBV12-1 is assigned pseudogene status. The CDR3 consists of 14 residues. CDR3 bases: TGTGCCAGCAGCCCGCCCCCAGGGGGTAAAAAACTGTTTTTT. Protein: CASSPPPGGKKLFF.

CDR3 coding DNA: TGTGCCAGCAGCCTCGTCCGGGGTAGGACTGAAGCTTTCTTT. Encoded protein: CASSLVRGRTEAFF. The rearrangement links TRBV11-1 to TRBJ1-1; D not certain. The germline CDR1 and CDR2 sequences are SGHAT and FQDESV (reference sequence). This CDR3 has 14 residues. Deletions cut 5 bases from V and 5 bases from J, with 15 bases between. Based on the CDR3 plus reference TRBV11-1 and TRBJ1-1, the full variable domain is EAEVAQSPRYKITEKSQAVAFWCDPISGHATLYWYRQILGQGPELLVQFQDESVVDDSQLPKDRFSAERLKGVDSTLKIQPAELGDSAMYLCASSLVRGRTEAFFGQGTRLTVV.

The V and J genes are TRBV5-6 and TRBJ2-5; D might be TRBD1 (6 bases). The CDR3 loop spans 15 amino acids. V lost 1 base and J 2 bases, leaving 12 bases between the germline ends. The germline V gene encodes CDR1 SGHDT and CDR2 YYEEEE. CDR3 nucleotides: TGTGCCAGCAGCTTGTCCCCAGGGGAGCAAGAGACCCAGTACTTC. This codes for CASSLSPGEQETQYF.